The 9 T cell receptor beta chains below all came from one sample that was sequenced in a study of shared clonotypes between healthy human individuals. This table comes from immunoSEQ multiplex PCR, and its TCRdb copy is limited to in-frame clones, with some not included. The sample carries roughly 2.5 million clones, approximately 94% recorded once. Sequences were obtained from naive CD4+ T cells sorted from blood. The subset here: CD45RA+ positively selected. The receptors derive from a man between 18 and 35 years old in good health.

Remarks on this clone: Distinct nucleotide sequences in the sample also encode this CDR3. The CDR3 region is CASSRWDEQFF. The CDR3 DNA reads TGTGCCAGCTCACGTTGGGATGAGCAGTTCTTC. The chain employs TRBV18 and TRBJ2-1, with D hard to call. The CDR3 contains 11 residues. V lost 4 bases and J 8 bases, leaving 6 bases between the germline ends. Germline CDR1 is KGHSH and CDR2 is LQKENI.

This chain connects TRBV4-1 to TRBJ2-5; unclear D gene. CDR1 and CDR2 from the germline V gene are MGHRA and YSYEKL. Trimming took 5 bases from V and 1 from J, leaving 14 bases between them. CDR3 length: 15 residues. The CDR3 DNA sequence: TGCGCCAGCAGCTTATCAAATTTACTCCAAGAGACCCAGTACTTC. Encoded protein: CASSLSNLLQETQYF.

The sample holds one count of this clone. This specimen includes other DNA sequences encoding the same CDR3. CDR3 region: CASSEGTGGSGANVLTF. The CDR3 nucleotides read TGTGCCAGCAGTGAGGGGACTGGAGGGTCTGGGGCCAACGTCCTGACTTTC. The chain has TRBV6-1 and TRBJ2-6; tentative D call: TRBD2 (6 bases). The CDR3 extends over 17 amino acids. Germline V gives CDR1 MNHNS, CDR2 SASEGT. The ends were cut back, 3 bases at V and 1 base at J, with 13 bases in the middle.

The chain combines TRBV6-5 with TRBJ2-7, with a tentative D call TRBD2 (6 bases). CDR1 and CDR2 from the germline V gene are MNHEY and SVGAGI. V was pared by 5 bases and J by 3 bases, with 11 bases between. This CDR3 spans 13 amino acids. CDR3: CASSNVRDYEQYF. In DNA, the CDR3 is TGTGCCAGCAGTAACGTGCGGGACTACGAGCAGTACTTC.

This chain connects TRBV30 to TRBJ1-4; D unresolved. Per the germline V gene, CDR1 is GTSNPN and CDR2 is SVGIG (reference sequence). The CDR3 has 13 amino acids. The V end lost 0 bases, the J end lost 6 bases, and 8 bases lay between the germline ends. This CDR3 is CAWSVWTDEKLFF. Here the CDR3 DNA reads TGTGCCTGGAGTGTTTGGACCGATGAAAAACTGTTTTTT.

The CDR3 coding sequence is TGCGCCAGCAGCTTAAATGTACAATCATCTGAAGCTTTCTTT. It encodes CASSLNVQSSEAFF. V is TRBV5-1 and J is TRBJ1-1; no clear D gene. The CDR3 is 14 amino acids. Germline V gene lookup returns CDR1 SGHRS and CDR2 YFSETQ. The germline V and J ends were trimmed by 2 bases and 6 bases, with 14 bases remaining between them.

A single count supports this clone. The chain carries TRBV6-5 and TRBJ2-2; 14 nucleotides line up with TRBD2. The CDR3 loop spans 15 amino acids. J gave up 7 bases and V 10 bases, and 8 bases lay outside the gene matches. The germline gives CDR1 MNHEY, CDR2 SVGAGI. The CDR3 loop reads CATERLAGGIGELFF. The CDR3 coding sequence is TGTGCCACCGAGAGACTAGCGGGAGGGATCGGGGAGCTGTTTTTT.

This chain uses TRBV27 with TRBJ2-3; tentative D call: TRBD1 (5 bases). The length of the CDR3 is 17 residues. The germline V gene has CDR1 MNHEY and CDR2 SMNVEV (reference sequence). V lost 3 bases to trimming and J lost 4 bases, with 20 bases between them. CDR3 protein: CASSFLWTLNGADTQYF. CDR3 nucleotides: TGTGCCAGCAGTTTCCTATGGACACTTAATGGGGCAGATACGCAGTATTTT.

The V gene is TRBV7-2, the J gene TRBJ1-1; TRBD1 might be the D (5 bases). With 5 bases removed from V and 10 bases from J, the gap between germline ends came to 14 bases. The germline V gene encodes CDR1 SGHTA and CDR2 FQGNSA. The CDR3 sequence is 12 residues long. The CDR3 nucleotides are TGTGCCAGCAGCCTAGGCGGGACGACAGCTTTCTTT. It is translated as CASSLGGTTAFF.